The subject of this entry is one TCR beta chain. This receptor's antigen is unknown. Germline and junction disagree at one end, which may indicate a read error. The library was obtained by multiplex PCR. The run used an Illumina HiSeq 4000. To build TCR beta libraries, CDR3 regions were amplified by Arm-PCR using iRepertoire HTBI primers. Before sequencing, the PCR products went through gel purification. As for the original processing: Across samples, about 63 TRBV and 14 TRBJ segments were identified and used for gene usage analysis of CDR3 amino acid clonotypes. COPE and FqMerger were used to merge filtered high-quality paired reads into contigs. BLAST was used to align contigs to the IMGT TRBV, TRBD and TRBJ reference genes, and CDR3 was defined following IMGT. Any clonotype with a frequency above 0.1% was classified as a highly expanded clone. Shannon entropy was used to measure repertoire diversity, and the Gini coefficient was used to measure V-J evenness. Public clonotypes were defined as clonotypes shared by more than one individual. TCRdb reworked the public reads: Q25 trimming with fastp, MiXCR clone assembly, productive beta chains retained. Each CDR3 protein gets just one entry, which takes the most common genes and DNA from the rows behind it. The V and J calls here are based on TCRdb, not the publication. Present in this sample are more than 300,000 distinct CDR3 sequences, roughly 16% of which were seen just once. About a fifth of the sample comes from the top ten.

The sample is drawn from a study of regulatory T cells in long-lasting Graves disease (dated by TCRdb to 2020 to 2022). Context from the whole study: In the newly diagnosed Graves' disease group, patients had been taking antithyroid drugs for less than 3 months. Persistent Graves' disease patients were compared with newly diagnosed Graves' disease patients by peripheral blood TCR sequencing and RNA sequencing. The study took place in China and was registered as a clinical trial. TCR sequencing covered some 13 persistent and around 20 newly diagnosed Graves' disease patients, 33 samples in total.

The investigation overall reported the following: More public clonotypes were shared among persistent patients (fewer than 3,000) than among newly diagnosed patients (roughly 1,000). Because the primary lesion, thyroid tissue, could not be accessed, the study looked at peripheral blood alone. The small sample size was acknowledged by the authors as a limitation that may reduce accuracy. Only the TCR beta chain was sequenced and analyzed. Compared with newly diagnosed patients, persistent Graves' disease patients had lower TCR Shannon entropy and fewer highly expanded clones, which suggests clonal expansion. Persistent disease showed preferential use of TRBV28, TRBJ1-2 and TRBJ2-5, whereas newly diagnosed disease favored TRBV20-1 and TRBJ2-1.

CDR1 and CDR2 are drawn from the germline V gene (reference sequence): SSHAT, FNYEAQ. The CDR3, from cysteine to phenylalanine, totals 14 residues. Just CDR3 DNA is preserved here, 42 bases in frame from base 1. Read against the paper, the sample's time point label means: newly diagnosed GD, antithyroid drugs for less than 3 months. RNA was extracted from PBMCs in TRIzol for both TCR sequencing and RNA sequencing. The diagnosis of Graves' disease was made according to American Thyroid Association guidelines. The patients came from an endocrinology department in Xi'an, China. Each patient gave 7 to 9.5 milliliters of peripheral blood, collected in an EDTA anticoagulant tube. Ficoll Paque Plus density gradient separation was used to isolate PBMCs, and no further T cell sorting was performed. An Agilent 2100 Bioanalyzer and agarose gel were used to check RNA quality, while a NanoDrop 2000 measured RNA concentration.

Sequenced here: peripheral blood mononuclear cells (PBMCs), sampled at new diagnosis, from a patient treated with antithyroid drugs. The chain is made from TRBV7-7 and TRBJ2-5; the D gene cannot be named for sure. The receptor was isolated from a female donor with Graves disease. DNA sequence: TGTGCCAGCAGCCGGGCCTCGGCCCCGGAGATCCAGTACTTC. It translates to CASSRASAPEIQYF.